This TCR beta chain came from a study of CD8+CD57+ T cells in acquired aplastic anemia. Patients picked for sequencing had shown CD8+CD57+ cell expansion detected by flow cytometry. Diagnosis of severe acquired aplastic anemia applied to all patients. This clonotype was picked up many times. The TCR beta profiling, which covered VDJ combination and CDR3 sequence, was carried out using genomic DNA as the template. TCRdb fed the reads into MiXCR, producing one record per CDR3 protein. The sample yields under 500,000 distinct CDR3 sequences, approximately 33% seen once. V gave up 3 bases and J gave up 4 bases, with 10 bases separating them. Germline CDR1 is DFQATT and CDR2 is SNEGSKA (reference sequence). The CDR3 loop spans 13 amino acids.

This chain connects TRBV20-1 to TRBJ1-5; possible D gene TRBD1, 6 bases. The TCR sequence derives from a human donor with aplastic anemia. Sequences were obtained from sorted CD4+, CD8+, or CD8+CD57+ T cells (not recorded which) from PBMCs. The chain's CDR3 is CSARDSHNQPQHF. CDR3 bases: TGCAGTGCTAGGGACAGCCATAATCAGCCCCAGCATTTT.